The present TCR beta chain was sequenced within a study of blood T cell repertoires in COVID-19. Original processing methods: Nucleated cell number was recorded as an estimate derived from reference gene primer amplification. The data were produced by immunoSEQ multiplex PCR, yet TCRdb's version contains in-frame clones alone and is incomplete. V, J and clone size were drawn from that table, and D and trimming were deduced from the DNA. The sample yields about 200,000 clones, roughly nine tenths seen once. Germline V gives CDR1 SSHAT, CDR2 FNYEAQ (reference sequence). The length of the CDR3 is 13 residues. The V gene lost 5 bases and the J gene lost 7 bases, with 12 bases spanning the gap. Individuals aged roughly 18 to 95 years were recruited from about two dozen US areas. Cohort 3 donors were reported recovered after two negative PCRs, clearance, or symptom resolution.

The origin of this receptor is a woman between 18 and 29 years old who had recovered from COVID-19. Sequenced: PBMCs or T cells enriched from blood (not recorded which). The rearrangement uses TRBV7-7 and TRBJ2-1, with no clear D. The CDR3 DNA sequence: TGTGCCAGCAGCCCCGGGTTCTTTAATGAGCAGTTCTTC. Amino acids: CASSPGFFNEQFF.